These T cell receptor beta chains were read from a single sample in a study of shared clonotypes between healthy human individuals. Profiling relied on immunoSEQ multiplex PCR, and the TCRdb table lists in-frame clones only, not all of them. The table lists just over 2,000,000 clones, 90% to 95% of them singletons. Specimen: naive CD4+ T cells sorted from blood. The receptor set was obtained from a man between 18 and 35 years old in good health. CDR3s include the opening cysteine and the closing phenylalanine or tryptophan. Fields, in order: CDR3 DNA, CDR3 protein, J gene, clone size, V gene, D gene. The D gene is left open where the match is weak. Where a row states a size, it is once, few, many or the class of an expanded clone; other rows omit it.

CDR3 DNA: TGTGCCAGCAGCCGAGGGGGGATGCAGGAGACCCAGTACTTC
CDR3 protein: CASSRGGMQETQYF
J gene: TRBJ2-5
clone size: -
V gene: TRBV5-4
D gene: -

CDR3 DNA: TGTGCCAGCCAGGGACAGGGACAAACCGGGGAGCTGTTTTTT
CDR3 protein: CASQGQGQTGELFF
J gene: TRBJ2-2
clone size: -
V gene: TRBV2
D gene: TRBD1

CDR3 DNA: TGTGCCAGCAGTTTAATCGGACGACTAGCGGGAGGGCCGGGGGAGCAGTACTTC
CDR3 protein: CASSLIGRLAGGPGEQYF
J gene: TRBJ2-7
clone size: -
V gene: TRBV27
D gene: TRBD2

CDR3 DNA: TGCAGCGCAGACCTCACCGGGACACTTTATGGCTACACCTTC
CDR3 protein: CSADLTGTLYGYTF
J gene: TRBJ1-2
clone size: -
V gene: TRBV29-1
D gene: -

CDR3 DNA: TGTGCCAGCAGCCTAAGAGACAGAGCCTCTGGAAACACCATATATTTT
CDR3 protein: CASSLRDRASGNTIYF
J gene: TRBJ1-3
clone size: -
V gene: TRBV9
D gene: -

CDR3 DNA: TGTGCCAGCAGTCCCACCGGGAGGGGGGCAGGTCAGCCCCAGCATTTT
CDR3 protein: CASSPTGRGAGQPQHF
J gene: TRBJ1-5
clone size: -
V gene: TRBV28
D gene: -

CDR3 DNA: TGTGCCAGCAGTCCCCGCACAGATACGCAGTATTTT
CDR3 protein: CASSPRTDTQYF
J gene: TRBJ2-3
clone size: -
V gene: TRBV6-1
D gene: -

CDR3 DNA: TGTGCCAGCAGCTTGGACAGGGTGGGTAATTCACCCCTCCACTTT
CDR3 protein: CASSLDRVGNSPLHF
J gene: TRBJ1-6
clone size: -
V gene: TRBV5-8
D gene: -

CDR3 DNA: TGTGCCAGCAGCTTAGACGGGGTTAATCAGCCCCAGCATTTT
CDR3 protein: CASSLDGVNQPQHF
J gene: TRBJ1-5
clone size: once
V gene: TRBV7-9
D gene: -

CDR3 DNA: TGCGCCAGCAGCCAAGACCGGACCGGTAGGGGCTACACCTTC
CDR3 protein: CASSQDRTGRGYTF
J gene: TRBJ1-2
clone size: -
V gene: TRBV4-1
D gene: -

CDR3 DNA: TGCGCCAGCAGCTTAGGGACCGCTATGAACACTGAAGCTTTCTTT
CDR3 protein: CASSLGTAMNTEAFF
J gene: TRBJ1-1
clone size: -
V gene: TRBV5-1
D gene: -

CDR3 DNA: TGTGCCAGCAGCTTGGGGGGGGCAGATACGCAGTATTTT
CDR3 protein: CASSLGGADTQYF
J gene: TRBJ2-3
clone size: -
V gene: TRBV11-2
D gene: TRBD2

CDR3 DNA: TGTGCCAGCAGTTTTCCGACCAAGCGGGGGGTCCCCAGCTCCTACAATGAGCAGTTCTTC
CDR3 protein: CASSFPTKRGVPSSYNEQFF
J gene: TRBJ2-1
clone size: -
V gene: TRBV28
D gene: TRBD2

CDR3 DNA: TGCGCCAGCAGCCAAGAGTCCGGCGTCTGGGGCTATGGCTACACCTTC
CDR3 protein: CASSQESGVWGYGYTF
J gene: TRBJ1-2
clone size: -
V gene: TRBV4-1
D gene: -

CDR3 DNA: TGCGCCAGCAGCTTGGTCTCGGGCCAGGACGAGCAGTACTTC
CDR3 protein: CASSLVSGQDEQYF
J gene: TRBJ2-7
clone size: -
V gene: TRBV5-1
D gene: -

CDR3 DNA: TGTGCCAGCAGTCCTAGCGGGAGTAGGGAGACCCAGTACTTC
CDR3 protein: CASSPSGSRETQYF
J gene: TRBJ2-5
clone size: -
V gene: TRBV6-5
D gene: TRBD2

CDR3 DNA: TGTGCCTGGAGCGACAGGCAAGAGACCCAGTACTTC
CDR3 protein: CAWSDRQETQYF
J gene: TRBJ2-5
clone size: once
V gene: TRBV30
D gene: -

CDR3 DNA: TGCGCCAGCAGCACAGGACAGGGGGCTTCTGGAAACACCATATATTTT
CDR3 protein: CASSTGQGASGNTIYF
J gene: TRBJ1-3
clone size: -
V gene: TRBV5-1
D gene: TRBD1

CDR3 DNA: TGTGCCAGTAGTATCCGGACAGGCTATAATTCACCCCTCCACTTT
CDR3 protein: CASSIRTGYNSPLHF
J gene: TRBJ1-6
clone size: -
V gene: TRBV19
D gene: TRBD1

CDR3 DNA: TGTGCCAGCAGCCATCTACAGGGGGCGAACACTGAAGCTTTCTTT
CDR3 protein: CASSHLQGANTEAFF
J gene: TRBJ1-1
clone size: once
V gene: TRBV5-4
D gene: TRBD1

CDR3 DNA: TGTGCCAGCAGACCCGACAGTGAAGCTTTCTTT
CDR3 protein: CASRPDSEAFF
J gene: TRBJ1-1
clone size: -
V gene: TRBV2
D gene: -

CDR3 DNA: TGTGCCAGCAGTTTAGGAGCAATGGTGGGGGACAATGAGCAGTTCTTC
CDR3 protein: CASSLGAMVGDNEQFF
J gene: TRBJ2-1
clone size: -
V gene: TRBV27
D gene: -

CDR3 DNA: TGTGCCAGCAGCCAAGTCGGCGGGGTTACGTACAATGAGCAGTTCTTC
CDR3 protein: CASSQVGGVTYNEQFF
J gene: TRBJ2-1
clone size: -
V gene: TRBV14
D gene: -

CDR3 DNA: TGTGCCAGCAGCGGCCAACAGGGTCGGCCCCAGCATTTT
CDR3 protein: CASSGQQGRPQHF
J gene: TRBJ1-5
clone size: -
V gene: TRBV11-2
D gene: -

CDR3 DNA: TGTGCCTGGAGCCCACGGGTGGGAGTGTCAGATACGCAGTATTTT
CDR3 protein: CAWSPRVGVSDTQYF
J gene: TRBJ2-3
clone size: once
V gene: TRBV30
D gene: -

CDR3 DNA: TGTGCCAGCAGTTACTATCAGGGAGCCTACGAGCAGTACTTC
CDR3 protein: CASSYYQGAYEQYF
J gene: TRBJ2-7
clone size: -
V gene: TRBV6-5
D gene: -

CDR3 DNA: TGTGCCAGCAGCCAAGATGAGGGGGATACGCAGTATTTT
CDR3 protein: CASSQDEGDTQYF
J gene: TRBJ2-3
clone size: once
V gene: TRBV14
D gene: -

CDR3 DNA: TGTGCCTGGAGTGCCATCTCCGGACAGGGGGATCAGCCCCAGCATTTT
CDR3 protein: CAWSAISGQGDQPQHF
J gene: TRBJ1-5
clone size: -
V gene: TRBV30
D gene: TRBD1

CDR3 DNA: TGCGCCAGCGGTCCCGGGACAGAAGAGACCCAGTACTTC
CDR3 protein: CASGPGTEETQYF
J gene: TRBJ2-5
clone size: -
V gene: TRBV5-1
D gene: TRBD1

CDR3 DNA: TGTGCCTGGAGTCAAGCGGGGGTTGGAACCCAGTACTTC
CDR3 protein: CAWSQAGVGTQYF
J gene: TRBJ2-5
clone size: -
V gene: TRBV30
D gene: TRBD2

CDR3 DNA: TGTGCCAGCAGCCTTATAGCGGACACCTCCTCCTACAATGAGCAGTTCTTC
CDR3 protein: CASSLIADTSSYNEQFF
J gene: TRBJ2-1
clone size: -
V gene: TRBV7-3
D gene: -

CDR3 DNA: TGTGCCAGCTGGGGTGGGGCAAACTATGGCTACACCTTC
CDR3 protein: CASWGGANYGYTF
J gene: TRBJ1-2
clone size: -
V gene: TRBV28
D gene: -

CDR3 DNA: TGTGCCAGTAGTATCCCATCTTATAGCAATCAGCCCCAGCATTTT
CDR3 protein: CASSIPSYSNQPQHF
J gene: TRBJ1-5
clone size: -
V gene: TRBV19
D gene: -

CDR3 DNA: TGTGCCAGCAGCTCGCACAGGGGGCTTGCCGCGAACACCGGGGAGCTGTTTTTT
CDR3 protein: CASSSHRGLAANTGELFF
J gene: TRBJ2-2
clone size: -
V gene: TRBV7-9
D gene: TRBD1

CDR3 DNA: TGCGCCAGCAGTGAGTCTGAGGGGGGGCCCTTCCAGTTCTTC
CDR3 protein: CASSESEGGPFQFF
J gene: TRBJ2-1
clone size: once
V gene: TRBV10-1
D gene: -

CDR3 DNA: TGTGCCAGCAAAAAAGGGACAGGGCCAGAGACCCAGTACTTC
CDR3 protein: CASKKGTGPETQYF
J gene: TRBJ2-5
clone size: -
V gene: TRBV2
D gene: TRBD1

CDR3 DNA: TGTGCCAGCACCGCGGGAGGGAGAACCGGGGAGCTGTTTTTT
CDR3 protein: CASTAGGRTGELFF
J gene: TRBJ2-2
clone size: -
V gene: TRBV5-4
D gene: TRBD2

CDR3 DNA: TGTGCCAGCAGCTTAATTAGGAATGAGCAGTTCTTC
CDR3 protein: CASSLIRNEQFF
J gene: TRBJ2-1
clone size: -
V gene: TRBV11-2
D gene: -

CDR3 DNA: TGTGCCAGCAGCCAATCGAGGGGGCTGGCAACCGGGGAGCTGTTTTTT
CDR3 protein: CASSQSRGLATGELFF
J gene: TRBJ2-2
clone size: -
V gene: TRBV16
D gene: TRBD1

CDR3 DNA: TGCGCCAGCAGCTTGGCTAGCGGGAGTTTCGAGCAGTTCTTC
CDR3 protein: CASSLASGSFEQFF
J gene: TRBJ2-1
clone size: once
V gene: TRBV5-1
D gene: TRBD2

CDR3 DNA: TGTGCCAGCTCACCAGTTTCGGGACAGGGGTATGAAAAACTGTTTTTT
CDR3 protein: CASSPVSGQGYEKLFF
J gene: TRBJ1-4
clone size: once
V gene: TRBV18
D gene: TRBD1

CDR3 DNA: TGTGCCAGCAGTTACTCATCCAGCCCCCAGGCGCCCCAGCATTTT
CDR3 protein: CASSYSSSPQAPQHF
J gene: TRBJ1-5
clone size: -
V gene: TRBV6-6
D gene: -

CDR3 DNA: TGTGCCAGCAGCTTAGGGGTCCACGAGCAGTACTTC
CDR3 protein: CASSLGVHEQYF
J gene: TRBJ2-7
clone size: -
V gene: TRBV11-2
D gene: -

CDR3 DNA: TGCGCCAGCAGCTTGGTCGGCGGGGAGCTGTTTTTT
CDR3 protein: CASSLVGGELFF
J gene: TRBJ2-2
clone size: -
V gene: TRBV5-1
D gene: -

CDR3 DNA: TGCGCCAGCAGCTTGGCCCGGGACATCGGCTACGAGCAGTACTTC
CDR3 protein: CASSLARDIGYEQYF
J gene: TRBJ2-7
clone size: -
V gene: TRBV5-1
D gene: -

CDR3 DNA: TGTGCCAGCAGCGCTTCGAATTCACCCCTCCACTTT
CDR3 protein: CASSASNSPLHF
J gene: TRBJ1-6
clone size: -
V gene: TRBV6-1
D gene: -

CDR3 DNA: TGTGCCCTAACGGGGGAAGGATCACCCCTCCACTTT
CDR3 protein: CALTGEGSPLHF
J gene: TRBJ1-6
clone size: -
V gene: TRBV30
D gene: -

CDR3 DNA: TGTGCCAGTAGGGACAGGGGGAACACCGGGGAGCTGTTTTTT
CDR3 protein: CASRDRGNTGELFF
J gene: TRBJ2-2
clone size: few
V gene: TRBV19
D gene: TRBD1

CDR3 DNA: TGTGCCAGCAGTTACACTAAATCCCTATTTGGAGCTTTCTTT
CDR3 protein: CASSYTKSLFGAFF
J gene: TRBJ1-1
clone size: -
V gene: TRBV6-5
D gene: -

CDR3 DNA: TGTGCCATCAGCCCCGACAGCTCCTACGAGCAGTACTTC
CDR3 protein: CAISPDSSYEQYF
J gene: TRBJ2-7
clone size: -
V gene: TRBV10-3
D gene: -

CDR3 DNA: TGTGCCAGCAGCCTCGAACAGGGTAGGAACGAGCAGTACTTC
CDR3 protein: CASSLEQGRNEQYF
J gene: TRBJ2-7
clone size: -
V gene: TRBV11-2
D gene: -

CDR3 DNA: TGTGCCAGCTCACCACGGACAGATGAAAAACTGTTTTTT
CDR3 protein: CASSPRTDEKLFF
J gene: TRBJ1-4
clone size: -
V gene: TRBV18
D gene: -

CDR3 DNA: TGTGCCAGCAGTAGGGCAGGGTATGTCTCCGGCGAAAAACTGTTTTTT
CDR3 protein: CASSRAGYVSGEKLFF
J gene: TRBJ1-4
clone size: -
V gene: TRBV6-6
D gene: -

CDR3 DNA: TGTGCCAGCAGATACACCCGGGGCGAAGGCTACACCTTC
CDR3 protein: CASRYTRGEGYTF
J gene: TRBJ1-2
clone size: -
V gene: TRBV2
D gene: -

CDR3 DNA: TGTGCCAGCAGTGACCTCTATGGAAACACCATATATTTT
CDR3 protein: CASSDLYGNTIYF
J gene: TRBJ1-3
clone size: -
V gene: TRBV9
D gene: -

CDR3 DNA: TGCAGCGTAATCAGGGGGCTTGGGTCCTACGAGCAGTACTTC
CDR3 protein: CSVIRGLGSYEQYF
J gene: TRBJ2-7
clone size: many
V gene: TRBV29-1
D gene: TRBD1

CDR3 DNA: TGTGCCAGCAGCTTAAGCGGGAGGGCGACAGATACGCAGTATTTT
CDR3 protein: CASSLSGRATDTQYF
J gene: TRBJ2-3
clone size: -
V gene: TRBV11-2
D gene: TRBD2

CDR3 DNA: TGCGCCAGCGAACTAGCGGGGGGCTACGAGCAGTACTTC
CDR3 protein: CASELAGGYEQYF
J gene: TRBJ2-7
clone size: -
V gene: TRBV10-2
D gene: TRBD2

CDR3 DNA: TGCGCCAGCAGTAATAGCGGGGGCCGAAGGACCTACGAGCAGTACTTC
CDR3 protein: CASSNSGGRRTYEQYF
J gene: TRBJ2-7
clone size: -
V gene: TRBV5-1
D gene: TRBD2